This T cell receptor beta chain derives from a study of blood T cell repertoires in COVID-19. CDR3 length: 15 residues. V lost 4 bases and J lost 6; bases outside the gene matches: 5. The germline gives CDR1 LGHNA, CDR2 YSLEER. This clone has only one observation. Clones were read by immunoSEQ multiplex PCR, and TCRdb kept only the in-frame ones, dropping some. Altogether nearly 350,000 clones are present, 88% being singletons, with the ten largest covering around 6.6%. The TCR comes from a woman aged 70-85 years with COVID-19, enrolled during active disease. This chain joins TRBV4-3 and TRBJ2-7; 14 nucleotides line up with TRBD2. Sample: peripheral blood. The CDR3 region is CASSRGLAGGGEQYF. CDR3 bases: TGCGCCAGCAGCCGAGGACTAGCGGGGGGTGGCGAGCAGTACTTC.